Presented here are 20 T cell receptor beta chains from one specimen sequenced in a study of blood T cells in healthy people across ages. Next came a second PCR, run for about 7 to 12 cycles, which used a sample-barcoded 5' primer along with a J-beta primer mix. Each CDR3 protein is one row after TCRdb ran MiXCR on the 5' RACE reads. The sample records about 1.1 million distinct CDR3 sequences, 35% to 40% being singletons. Sequencing was done on a sample of blood. Receptor source: a man aged 18 to 29 in good health.

This chain joins TRBV7-2 and TRBJ1-5; 8 nucleotides agree with TRBD1. From germline, CDR1 is SGHTA and CDR2 FQGNSA. The CDR3 extends over 13 amino acids. Germline trimming cut 4 bases from V and 6 bases from J; bases unmatched to any gene: 2. CDR3 amino acids: CASSSDRVQPQHF. CDR3 bases: TGTGCCAGCAGCTCGGACAGGGTTCAGCCCCAGCATTTT.

The rearrangement joins TRBV7-8 to TRBJ2-3; D call uncertain. Germline CDR1 SGHVS, CDR2 FQNEAQ. Deletions cut 3 bases from V and 3 bases from J, with 10 bases between. The CDR3 length is 14 residues. CDR3: CASSLIAGTDTQYF. Written as DNA, the CDR3 is TGTGCCAGCAGCTTGATTGCAGGAACAGATACGCAGTATTTT.

There are a few counts of this clonotype. This rearrangement joins TRBV29-1 to TRBJ1-2; D is perhaps TRBD1 (6 bases). CDR1 is SQVTM and CDR2 is ANQGSEA in the germline V gene. V shed 7 bases and J shed 0 bases, with 18 bases lying between them. The CDR3 consists of 15 residues. The CDR3 nucleotides read TGCAGCGCCAGACTATATGGGACAACTAACTATGGCTACACCTTC. This encodes CSARLYGTTNYGYTF.

This clonotype turned up a few times. For the CDR3, the DNA is TGTGCCAGCAGTTACTCGGGAGGGGCCGTAGATACGCAGTATTTT. Amino acids: CASSYSGGAVDTQYF. This chain joins TRBV6-5 and TRBJ2-3; 7 positions match TRBD2. V was clipped by 0 bases and J by 5 bases; unmatched bases: 5. In germline, CDR1 is MNHEY, CDR2 SVGAGI. The CDR3 sequence is 15 residues long.

This chain links TRBV29-1 with TRBJ2-5; D unclear. Germline V CDR1 and CDR2: SQVTM, ANQGSEA. The CDR3 runs to 14 residues. The germline V and J ends were trimmed by 3 bases and 2 bases, with 13 bases remaining between them. The CDR3 loop is CSVEVMERQETQYF. The CDR3 DNA is TGCAGCGTTGAGGTAATGGAGAGACAAGAGACCCAGTACTTC.

This clonotype was seen only once. The J gene is TRBJ1-1, the V gene TRBV30; D unclear. V was shortened by 8 bases and J by 2 bases, with 15 bases between the two germline ends. Germline-derived CDR1 and CDR2 are GTSNPN and SVGIG (reference sequence). There are 13 residues in the CDR3. CDR3 residues: CAPAGLRNTEAFF. The CDR3 DNA follows: TGTGCCCCCGCTGGCTTGAGAAACACTGAAGCTTTCTTT.

This chain uses TRBV4-2 with TRBJ2-1, with D perhaps TRBD2 (5 bases). V lost 4 bases and J 7 bases, leaving 14 bases between the germline ends. The CDR3 loop spans 14 amino acids. CDR1 is LGHNA, CDR2 YNFKEQ, per germline. In DNA, the CDR3 is TGTGCCAGCAGCCGCCCTCGCCCGGGGAATGAGCAGTTCTTC. Translating it yields CASSRPRPGNEQFF.

V and J are TRBV6-2 or TRBV6-3 and TRBJ2-1; D tentatively fits TRBD1 or TRBD2 (7 bases each). This CDR3 comprises 15 residues. Germline V gene data show CDR1 as MNHEY and CDR2 as SVGEGT. Trimming cost V 4 bases and J 5 bases, with 15 bases left between them. The CDR3 DNA reads as TGTGCCAGCAGTTTTCAGGGGAGGGGGCACAATGAGCAGTTCTTC. The encoded protein is CASSFQGRGHNEQFF.

This chain joins TRBV20-1 and TRBJ2-1; 7 bases are shared with TRBD2. Germline V gene sequence: CDR1 DFQATT, CDR2 SNEGSKA (reference sequence). This CDR3 has 15 amino acids. Trimming took 8 bases from V and 6 from J; bases not matched to a gene: 16. CDR3 DNA: TGCAGTTCCCCCTCCCCCAGCGGGGCCACCAATGAGCAGTTCTTC. This codes for CSSPSPSGATNEQFF.

The V and J genes are TRBV28 and TRBJ2-2, with 15 positions matching TRBD2. The length of the CDR3 is 19 residues. The V segment lost 7 bases and the J segment 0 bases; nucleotides outside the gene matches: 9. The germline CDR1 and CDR2 sequences are MDHEN and SYDVKM. The CDR3 nucleotides read TGTGCCAGCACCTCTGGGGGGACTAGCGGGGGGACGAACACCGGGGAGCTGTTTTTT. This sequence encodes CASTSGGTSGGTNTGELFF.

The V call is TRBV7-3, the J call TRBJ1-1, with D uncertain. Germline V gene sequence: CDR1 SGHTA, CDR2 FQGTGA. The V end lost 1 base, the J end lost 0 bases, and 9 bases lay between the germline ends. CDR3 length: 15 residues. CDR3 DNA sequence: TGTGCCAGCAGCTTAAACGGACGGATGAACACTGAAGCTTTCTTT. Translating gives CASSLNGRMNTEAFF.

This clonotype was counted only a few times. J is TRBJ2-5 and V is TRBV27; no firm D call. Trimming shortened V by 3 bases and J by 6 bases, and 11 bases separated the two germline ends. CDR1 is MNHEY and CDR2 is SMNVEV in the germline V gene (reference sequence). The CDR3 contains 13 residues. DNA of the CDR3: TGTGCCAGCAGTTTGTGGCCCGAGCAGACCCAGTACTTC. Translated, it gives CASSLWPEQTQYF.

This clonotype was detected ten times or more. A much larger clone differs by one base, so this may be a read error. The J gene is TRBJ2-7, the V gene TRBV7-2; 7 bases match TRBD2. This CDR3 has 14 residues. The V and J ends lost 4 bases and 1 base, in that order; junction bases with no gene match: 4. Germline CDR1 reads SGHTA; CDR2 reads FQGNSA. This chain's CDR3 is CASSSRAGSYEQYF. As DNA, the CDR3 is TGTGCCAGCAGCTCCCGAGCGGGATCCTACGAGCAGTACTTC.

The chain links TRBV5-1 to TRBJ2-7, with D perhaps TRBD1 (6 bases). CDR3 length: 13 amino acids. The V end was cut by 4 bases, the J end by 5 bases, with 13 bases between. The germline gives CDR1 SGHRS, CDR2 YFSETQ. The CDR3 coding sequence is TGCGCCAGCAGCGGAACAGGGAACAACGAGCAGTACTTC. It yields the protein CASSGTGNNEQYF.

J is TRBJ1-2 and V is TRBV29-1; the D gene is possibly TRBD1 (6 bases). With 5 bases removed from V and 7 bases from J, the gap between germline ends came to 14 bases. CDR3 length equals 12 residues. The germline gives CDR1 SQVTM, CDR2 ANQGSEA. The CDR3 DNA is TGCAGCGTTCGTACAGGGTCGGGTGGCTACACCTTC. Translation: CSVRTGSGGYTF. The complete variable domain, with remaining parts taken from reference TRBV29-1 and TRBJ1-2, reads SAVISQKPSRDICQRGTSLTIQCQVDSQVTMMFWYRQQPGQSLTLIATANQGSEATYESGFVIDKFPISRPNLTFSTLTVSNMSPEDSSIYLCSVRTGSGGYTFGSGTRLTVV.

This clonotype appeared a few times. The chain employs TRBV12-3 or TRBV12-4 and TRBJ1-3; unclear D gene. The CDR3 runs to 13 residues. The V end was cut by 6 bases, the J end by 0 bases, with 6 bases between. The CDR3 sequence is CASRGNSGNTIYF. In DNA, the CDR3 is TGTGCCAGCAGAGGGAACTCTGGAAACACCATATATTTT.

A word on this clonotype: At one of its ends the junction is not consistent with the germline gene, which may arise from a read error. The rearrangement links TRBV5-1 to TRBJ2-3; 9 positions agree with TRBD1. In germline, CDR1 is SGHRS, CDR2 YFSETQ. This CDR3 region has 14 residues. CDR3 coding DNA: TGCGTCAGCAGCTCCGGGACAGGGTCAGATACGCAGTATTTT. As protein: CVSSSGTGSDTQYF.

This clonotype was found a few times. V is TRBV20-1 and J is TRBJ2-3; 9 positions agree with TRBD2. The V and J ends lost 5 bases and 2 bases, in that order; junction bases with no gene match: 5. The germline CDR1 and CDR2 sequences are DFQATT and SNEGSKA (reference sequence). There are 14 residues in the CDR3. CDR3 DNA: TGCAGTGCTTCTAGCGGGGTTAACACAGATACGCAGTATTTT. It encodes CSASSGVNTDTQYF.

The chain has TRBV20-1 and TRBJ2-1, with 10 bases aligning to TRBD2. V was pared by 5 bases and J by 7 bases, with 8 bases of the junction left unmatched. CDR3 length: 14 amino acids. Per the germline V gene, CDR1 is DFQATT and CDR2 is SNEGSKA (reference sequence). As DNA, the CDR3 is TGCAGTGCTCGGAGCGGGGGGGCCACGAATGAGCAGTTCTTC. As protein: CSARSGGATNEQFF.

The rearrangement joins TRBV9 to TRBJ2-3; D may be TRBD2 (6 bases). Trimming removed 1 base at V and 2 bases at J, with 11 bases between. This CDR3 has 15 residues. Germline V gene sequence: CDR1 SGDLS, CDR2 YYNGEE. This chain's CDR3 is CASSVSTGDTDTQYF. The CDR3 nucleotides read TGTGCCAGCAGCGTATCGACGGGGGACACAGATACGCAGTATTTT.